Following are 19 T cell receptor beta chains from one sample sequenced in a study of Ad26.COV2.S vaccination and SARS-CoV-2 variants (dated by TCRdb to about 2021). Library preparation employed the immunoSEQ multiplex PCR assay. As stored in TCRdb, this immuneACCESS dataset retains in-frame rearrangements with V and J assigned. A fraction of the clones does not appear; measured against another copy, unresolved V genes explain less than half of the discrepancy, and the remainder lacks a known reason. This sample gives 430,000 or so clones in total; 75% to 90% of them show up just once. The ten biggest clones cover approximately 2.5% of the sample. The sample's treatment or condition label is to be understood as: over 15 received Ad26.COV2.S at low or high dose, single or two shots; several received placebo; per-sample allocation not given. Repertoires of vaccine and placebo recipients were sequenced from samples taken on day 63 after the first injection.

Material: peripheral blood, obtained in a trial of Ad26.COV2.S vaccine versus placebo. These receptors came from a person between 18 and 65 years old who received the Ad26.COV2.S COVID-19 vaccine or a placebo.

The gene calls are TRBV11-2 and TRBJ2-7; D not certain. Per the germline V gene, CDR1 is SGHAT and CDR2 is FQNNGV. V was trimmed by 4 bases and J by 1 base, leaving 5 bases between them. The CDR3 runs 12 residues. The CDR3 DNA reads TGTGCCAGCAGCTGGTGGTCCTACGAGCAGTACTTC. Amino acid sequence: CASSWWSYEQYF. Variable domain in full (rest from reference TRBV11-2 and TRBJ2-7): EAGVAQSPRYKIIEKRQSVAFWCNPISGHATLYWYQQILGQGPKLLIQFQNNGVVDDSQLPKDRFSAERLKGVDSTLKIQPAKLEDSAVYLCASSWWSYEQYFGPGTRLTVT.

The chain has TRBV7-2 and TRBJ2-3, with D hard to call. The CDR3 is 14 residues long. Deletions cut 2 bases from V and 6 bases from J, with 12 bases between. Germline V lookup: CDR1 SGHTA, CDR2 FQGNSA. The CDR3, as DNA: TGTGCCAGCAGCTTAACCACGATTAGGGATACGCAGTATTTT. Protein: CASSLTTIRDTQYF.

The chain is built from TRBV18 and TRBJ2-1, with a weak D call TRBD1 (6 bases). CDR1 KGHSH and CDR2 LQKENI come from the germline V gene. This CDR3 has 17 amino acids. Trimming stripped 2 bases from V and 0 bases from J, with 14 bases between. The CDR3 here is CASSPYSGVGSYNEQFF. The CDR3 DNA reads TGTGCCAGCTCACCATATTCAGGGGTCGGCTCCTACAATGAGCAGTTCTTC.

This clone was recorded once. The chain joins TRBV6-1 to TRBJ1-2; D is possibly TRBD1 (6 bases). V lost 1 base and J lost 2, with 11 bases in between. Per the germline V gene, CDR1 is MNHNS and CDR2 is SASEGT. CDR3 length: 15 amino acids. This chain's CDR3 is CASSEGVGGNYGYTF. CDR3 nucleotide sequence: TGTGCCAGCAGTGAAGGGGTAGGGGGGAACTATGGCTACACCTTC.

The rearrangement joins TRBV3-1 (or the pseudogene TRBV3-2) to TRBJ2-7, with D maybe TRBD2 (6 bases). CDR3 length equals 12 residues. In germline, CDR1 is LGHDT, CDR2 YNNKEL (reference sequence). V was pared by 3 bases and J by 4 bases, with 7 bases between. The CDR3 loop reads CASSQGRYEQYF. The CDR3 DNA follows: TGTGCCAGCAGCCAGGGGAGGTACGAGCAGTACTTC.

CDR3 loop: CASRDRGRDSEQYV. DNA of the CDR3: TGTGCCAGCAGAGATCGGGGGAGGGATTCCGAGCAGTACGTC. The gene calls are TRBV21-1 and TRBJ2-7; the D segment call TRBD2 is taken from the table without a DNA check. TRBV21-1 is listed as a pseudogene. This CDR3 is built from 14 residues.

This clone came up once. CDR3 nucleotide sequence: TGTGCCAGCAGCCCCTACAGGGAAACCACAGATACGCAGTATTTT. This sequence encodes CASSPYRETTDTQYF. V is TRBV9 and J is TRBJ2-3; D is possibly TRBD1 (6 bases). Germline CDR1 is SGDLS and CDR2 is YYNGEE. V was shortened by 4 bases and J by 2 bases, with 14 bases between the two germline ends. This CDR3 has 15 residues.

This chain joins TRBV5-4 and TRBJ2-1; no reliable D call. Per the germline V gene, CDR1 is SGHNT and CDR2 is YYREEE (reference sequence). The CDR3 totals 15 residues. V lost 0 bases to trimming and J lost 0 bases, with 7 bases between them. The CDR3 spells CASSLEVFSYNEQFF. CDR3 nucleotides: TGTGCCAGCAGCTTGGAGGTCTTCTCCTACAATGAGCAGTTCTTC.

The chain joins TRBV6-5 to TRBJ2-4; D not certain. This CDR3 spans 15 amino acids. Germline V gives CDR1 MNHEY, CDR2 SVGAGI. V shed 8 bases and J shed 0 bases, with 14 bases lying between them. CDR3 loop: CASLSPYLAKNIQYF. DNA for the CDR3: TGTGCCAGCCTCAGTCCCTATTTAGCCAAAAACATTCAGTACTTC.

This clone has just one count. The gene calls are TRBV2 and TRBJ2-3, with D perhaps TRBD2 (6 bases). Between the trimmed V and J ends, which lost 7 bases and 3 bases, there was a span of 11 bases. The germline V gene has CDR1 SNHLY and CDR2 FYNNEI. The CDR3 is made up of 13 amino acids. This CDR3 reads CASNGRETDTQYF. DNA for the CDR3: TGTGCCAGCAATGGGCGGGAAACAGATACGCAGTATTTT.

V and J are TRBV5-1 and TRBJ2-2; D remains ambiguous. The germline V gene encodes CDR1 SGHRS and CDR2 YFSETQ. This CDR3 is built from 14 residues. With 4 bases removed from V and 3 bases from J, the gap between germline ends came to 10 bases. The CDR3 region has the DNA TGCGCCAGCAGCCAAAACACCGACACCGGGGAGCTGTTTTTT. This sequence encodes CASSQNTDTGELFF.

As DNA, the CDR3 is TGTGCCACCGGGGGCGGCTACGAGCAGTACGTC. Protein product: CATGGGYEQYV. The chain employs TRBV24-1 and TRBJ2-7; TRBD1 is a possible D gene (6 bases). CDR1 KGHDR and CDR2 SFDVKD come from the germline V gene. This CDR3 spans 11 amino acids. Trimming took 9 bases from V and 3 from J, leaving 8 bases between them.

The chain uses TRBV12-3 or TRBV12-4 and TRBJ1-2; 9 positions agree with TRBD1. The CDR3 extends over 12 amino acids. After removal of 5 bases from V and 8 bases from J, the junction contained 3 bases not matched to a gene. The DNA of the CDR3 is TGTGCCAGCAGTCACAGGGGGCTCGGCTACACCTTC. It is translated as CASSHRGLGYTF.

This clone appeared once. The chain carries TRBV4-1 and TRBJ2-7, with 7 bases fitting TRBD1. Per the germline V gene, CDR1 is MGHRA and CDR2 is YSYEKL. This CDR3 has 15 amino acids. With 4 bases clipped from V and 3 bases from J, the junction kept 9 bases outside the gene matches. The CDR3 nucleotides read TGCGCCAGCAGCCTCGCGGACAGGAATGGCTACGAGCAGTACTTC. Protein sequence: CASSLADRNGYEQYF.

The V call is TRBV27, the J call TRBJ2-3; D is unresolved. The V end lost 6 bases, the J end lost 1 base, and 8 bases lay between the germline ends. The germline CDR1 and CDR2 sequences are MNHEY and SMNVEV (reference sequence). The CDR3 extends over 13 amino acids. CDR3 sequence: CASRLARTDTQYF. The CDR3 nucleotides read TGTGCCAGCAGACTTGCCCGCACAGATACGCAGTATTTT.

This rearrangement joins TRBV3-1 (or the pseudogene TRBV3-2) to TRBJ2-3, with D possibly TRBD2 on 5 matching bases. The CDR3 runs to 15 residues. CDR1 is LGHDT, CDR2 YNNKEL, per germline (reference sequence). V shed 3 bases and J shed 4 bases, with 14 bases lying between them. The CDR3 spells CASSQFAVGADTQYF. The CDR3 DNA reads TGTGCCAGCAGCCAGTTCGCGGTCGGGGCAGATACGCAGTATTTT.

The chain recombines TRBV3-1 (or the pseudogene TRBV3-2) with TRBJ2-1; the D gene is possibly TRBD2 (5 bases). This CDR3 contains 12 residues. Deletions cut 5 bases from V and 6 bases from J, with 8 bases between. Germline loops: CDR1 LGHDT, CDR2 YNNKEL (reference sequence). The CDR3 coding sequence is TGTGCCAGCAGCGAGGGAACCAATGAGCAGTTCTTC. Translated: CASSEGTNEQFF.

V is TRBV6-5 and J is TRBJ2-3; D is unclear. The length of the CDR3 is 13 residues. The V and J ends lost 3 bases and 4 bases respectively, with 8 bases between them. From germline, CDR1 is MNHEY and CDR2 SVGAGI. The CDR3 protein is CASSYSWADTQYF. The CDR3 DNA reads TGTGCCAGCAGTTATTCCTGGGCAGATACGCAGTATTTT.

The chain has TRBV5-6 and TRBJ2-5; D is uncertain. CDR1 and CDR2 from the germline V gene are SGHDT and YYEEEE. The CDR3 is made up of 14 amino acids. The V and J ends lost 4 bases and 2 bases respectively, with 12 bases between them. CDR3 in DNA: TGTGCCAGCAGCGGCCCCGATGGGCAAGAGACCCAGTACTTC. Encoded protein: CASSGPDGQETQYF.